The 16 T cell receptor beta chains below were found in one sample sequenced in a study of cytomegalovirus exposure and HLA in healthy donors. Sequenced by immunoSEQ multiplex PCR; TCRdb stores in-frame clones only, minus some. Among about 160,000 clones, under 90% were seen once, and the ten largest hold 10%. What was sequenced was PBMCs. The receptors come from a woman aged 18-30 years in good health and CMV-seropositive.

CDR3 DNA: TGTGCCAGCAGCTTAGACGGCAGGAAACAAGAGACCCAGTACTTC. This encodes CASSLDGRKQETQYF. The rearrangement joins TRBV7-3 to TRBJ2-5; D uncertain. The CDR3 runs 15 residues. The V gene's germline CDR1 is SGHTA and CDR2 FQGTGA. V was pared by 2 bases and J by 2 bases, with 12 bases between.

The chain joins TRBV4-2 to TRBJ2-1; 7 bases fit TRBD2. From germline, CDR1 is LGHNA and CDR2 YNFKEQ. This CDR3 has 15 amino acids. V was pared by 1 base and J by 3 bases, with 3 bases of the junction left unmatched. CDR3 DNA: TGTGCCAGCAGCCAAGGAGCGGGACTCTACAATGAGCAGTTCTTC. This encodes CASSQGAGLYNEQFF.

V and J are TRBV5-1 and TRBJ1-3; 7 positions agree with TRBD1. Per germline, CDR1 SGHRS and CDR2 YFSETQ. This CDR3 comprises 15 residues. With V trimmed by 4 bases and J by 1 base, 5 bases remained unmatched. The DNA of the CDR3 is TGCGCCAGCAGCATCGGGACAGCATCTGGAAACACCATATATTTT. This translates into CASSIGTASGNTIYF.

This clone was counted between two and nine times. This rearrangement joins TRBV6-1 to TRBJ1-2, with 8 positions matching TRBD1. Per the germline V gene, CDR1 is MNHNS and CDR2 is SASEGT. After removal of 1 base from V and 0 bases from J, the junction contained 4 bases not matched to a gene. CDR3 length equals 16 residues. DNA of the CDR3: TGTGCCAGCAGTGAAGGGTTGGGACAGGCTAACTATGGCTACACCTTC. It translates to CASSEGLGQANYGYTF.

This chain connects TRBV7-8 to TRBJ1-2, with 8 positions matching TRBD1. Germline CDR1 is SGHVS and CDR2 is FQNEAQ. The CDR3 extends over 16 amino acids. Trimming took 0 bases from V and 0 from J; bases not matched to a gene: 3. The CDR3 DNA reads as TGTGCCAGCAGCTTAGCGGGACAGGCCTCTAACTATGGCTACACCTTC. Amino acid sequence: CASSLAGQASNYGYTF.

This clone was detected once. The chain links TRBV2 to TRBJ2-7; 10 nucleotides align to TRBD1. V was pared by 1 base and J by 0 bases, with 9 bases of the junction left unmatched. CDR3 length: 18 amino acids. Looked up from germline, CDR1 is SNHLY and CDR2 is FYNNEI. The CDR3 loop is CASSEVTGGLFRSYEQYF. Here the CDR3 DNA reads TGTGCCAGCAGTGAAGTGACAGGGGGCTTATTCCGCTCCTACGAGCAGTACTTC.

The rearrangement uses TRBV28 and TRBJ1-5; unclear D gene. The germline V and J ends were trimmed by 3 bases and 7 bases, with 4 bases remaining between them. Germline V gene sequence: CDR1 MDHEN, CDR2 SYDVKM. The CDR3 covers 11 residues. Written as DNA, the CDR3 is TGTGCCAGCAGTTTCGGGCAGCCCCAGCATTTT. Translated: CASSFGQPQHF.

The rearrangement links TRBV30 to TRBJ1-5; no clear D. The CDR3 loop spans 13 amino acids. V shed 2 bases and J shed 3 bases, with 8 bases lying between them. CDR1 is GTSNPN and CDR2 is SVGIG in the germline V gene (reference sequence). In nucleotides, the CDR3 is TGTGCCTGGAGTAAGACTATCAATCAGCCCCAGCATTTT. Encoded protein: CAWSKTINQPQHF.

V gene TRBV7-9 combines with J gene TRBJ2-5; TRBD1 matches 9 bases. Germline CDR1 and CDR2: SEHNR and FQNEAQ (reference sequence). V was pared by 3 bases and J by 4 bases, with 3 bases of the junction left unmatched. The CDR3 is 14 amino acids. CDR3 DNA: TGTGCCAGCAGCTTGGGGACAGGGCGAGAGACCCAGTACTTC. The encoded protein is CASSLGTGRETQYF.

The chain joins TRBV29-1 to TRBJ2-5; 11 nucleotides agree with TRBD2. The CDR3 is 14 residues long. After removal of 5 bases from V and 7 bases from J, the junction contained 9 bases not matched to a gene. In germline, CDR1 is SQVTM, CDR2 ANQGSEA. This chain's CDR3 is CSVRGTSGLLTQYF. The CDR3 region has the DNA TGCAGCGTTCGAGGGACTAGCGGCCTGTTGACCCAGTACTTC. The variable domain in full, completed from reference TRBV29-1 and TRBJ2-5, reads SAVISQKPSRDICQRGTSLTIQCQVDSQVTMMFWYRQQPGQSLTLIATANQGSEATYESGFVIDKFPISRPNLTFSTLTVSNMSPEDSSIYLCSVRGTSGLLTQYFGPGTRLLVL.

This clone appeared once. The J gene is TRBJ2-7, the V gene TRBV2, with TRBD2 identical over 7 bases. V gave up 6 bases and J gave up 4 bases; unmatched junction bases: 9. The germline V gene encodes CDR1 SNHLY and CDR2 FYNNEI. The CDR3 has 14 amino acids. CDR3 loop: CASRPSGIGYEQYF. In DNA form, the CDR3 reads TGTGCCAGCAGACCGAGCGGGATTGGTTACGAGCAGTACTTC.

V usage is TRBV19 and J usage is TRBJ2-2; D is perhaps TRBD2 (5 bases). Germline V CDR1 and CDR2: LNHDA, SQIVND (reference sequence). Trimming removed 5 bases at V and 4 bases at J, with 11 bases between. The CDR3 is made up of 14 amino acids. Written as DNA, the CDR3 is TGTGCCAGTAGTCAAACTAGTCCCACCGGGGAGCTGTTTTTT. This sequence encodes CASSQTSPTGELFF.

The chain couples TRBV6-5 to TRBJ2-7; D is uncertain. The CDR3 sequence is 14 residues long. Germline assignment: CDR1 MNHEY and CDR2 SVGAGI. V dropped 7 bases and J dropped 1 base, with 14 bases sitting between them. CDR3 amino acids: CASKRSEESYEQYF. Written as DNA, the CDR3 is TGTGCCAGCAAAAGGAGTGAAGAATCCTACGAGCAGTACTTC.

V gene TRBV6-1 combines with J gene TRBJ2-5, with D maybe TRBD2 (5 bases). CDR3 length equals 13 residues. The V gene lost 10 bases and the J gene lost 5 bases, with 17 bases spanning the gap. Germline lookup yields CDR1 MNHNS and CDR2 SASEGT. In DNA form, the CDR3 reads TGTGCCACCCGGGAAGGGTTTTTGGAGACCCAGTACTTC. It codes for CATREGFLETQYF.

The V call is TRBV5-8, the J call TRBJ2-1; TRBD1 aligns across 9 bases. The CDR3 is 14 amino acids. J was trimmed by 6 bases and V by 3 bases; bases with no gene match: 4. Germline CDR1 reads SGHTS; CDR2 reads YDEGEE. DNA for the CDR3: TGTGCCAGCAGCTCTGACAGGGGGGGCAATGAGCAGTTCTTC. Its protein is CASSSDRGGNEQFF.

The chain links TRBV27 to TRBJ2-1, with D possibly being TRBD2 (6 bases). The CDR3 spans 13 residues. Trimming pared 6 bases from V and 7 bases from J, leaving 13 bases between. Germline-derived CDR1 and CDR2 are MNHEY and SMNVEV (reference sequence). The CDR3 spells CASSPGGGNEQFF. In nucleotides, the CDR3 is TGTGCCAGCAGCCCCGGTGGGGGGAATGAGCAGTTCTTC.